This T cell receptor beta chain was identified during a study of regulatory T cells in long-lasting Graves disease. This clonotype was picked up many times. Its antigen is undetermined. Study conclusions and caveats: Favoring TRBV28, TRBJ1-2 and TRBJ2-5 was a feature seen in persistent disease.

CDR1 SGHTA and CDR2 FQGNSA come from the germline V gene. V lost 7 bases and J lost 2; bases outside the gene matches: 10. The CDR3 covers 15 residues. The authors built TCR beta libraries using iRepertoire HTBI primers and Arm-PCR of CDR3 regions. TCRdb re-called the multiplex PCR reads with MiXCR, one entry per CDR3 protein. The sample has 400,000 to 500,000 distinct CDR3 sequences, 21% seen once. The time point is: persistent/refractory GD, antithyroid drugs over 5 years with positive TRAb. Scientists built the TCR library using RNA that was extracted from PBMCs. The authors drew patients from an endocrinology department in Xi'an, China.

The chain carries TRBV7-2 and TRBJ2-7, with 8 bases that match TRBD1. Specimen: peripheral blood mononuclear cells (PBMCs), collected when the disease was refractory, from a patient treated with antithyroid drugs. This receptor was identified in a female donor with Graves disease. The CDR3 nucleotides are TGTGCCAGCATAATCCACGCAGGGGGCGCCTACGAGCAGTACTTC. Amino acids: CASIIHAGGAYEQYF. Combining the CDR3 with reference TRBV7-2 and TRBJ2-7 gives the whole variable domain GAGVSQSPSNKVTEKGKDVELRCDPISGHTALYWYRQSLGQGLEFLIYFQGNSAPDKSGLPSDRFSAERTGGSVSTLTIQRTQQEDSAVYLCASIIHAGGAYEQYFGPGTRLTVT.